This T cell receptor beta chain is from a study of blood T cell repertoires in COVID-19. Across the study: The cDNA or gDNA used as material had been derived from T cells, B-cell-depleted T cells, or PBMCs.

From germline, CDR1 is GTSNPN and CDR2 SVGIG (reference sequence). The CDR3 contains 13 residues. V gave up 0 bases and J gave up 7 bases, with 12 bases separating them. Only in-frame clones appear in the TCRdb table, and some are missing; sequencing was by immunoSEQ multiplex PCR. In the table there are some 300,000 clones, 87% of which are singletons. Residents of 24 US areas, aged about 18 to 89 years, made up the participants. V gene TRBV30 combines with J gene TRBJ1-2, with a possible D match to TRBD1 (6 bases). Material: PBMCs or T cells enriched from blood (not recorded which). The receptor's source is a woman in her 30s who had recovered from COVID-19. The CDR3 DNA is TGTGCCTGGAGTGTACGGGGGGCGGGTGGCTACACCTTC. Translation: CAWSVRGAGGYTF.